The rows below give T cell receptor beta chains drawn from one sample of a study of Graves' ophthalmopathy and Graves' hyperthyroidism. MiXCR, run by TCRdb on the multiplex PCR reads, gives a single entry per CDR3 protein. The table records some 210,000 distinct CDR3 sequences, just under 30% of them present only once. What was sequenced was peripheral blood. All receptors come from a man between 45 and 60 years old with Graves' ophthalmopathy. Both conserved end residues are part of each CDR3. The D gene is left open where the match is weak. Size is stated for part of the rows, as once, few or many counts, or as a class when the clone is expanded.

>.|TRBJ2-7|TRBV29-1|many
CSVEGALGTYEQYF
TGCAGCGTTGAAGGGGCTCTAGGCACCTACGAGCAGTACTTC
>TRBD1|TRBJ1-1|TRBV12-3/TRBV12-4|once
CASTLTGVNTEAFF
TGTGCCAGCACCCTGACAGGGGTGAACACTGAAGCTTTCTTC
>TRBD1|TRBJ2-5|TRBV5-1|many
CASSSGTVQETQYF
TGCGCCAGCAGCTCCGGGACAGTTCAAGAGACCCAGTACTTC
>TRBD1|TRBJ1-1|TRBV28|few
CASSSRTGWTEAFF
TGTGCCAGCAGTTCCCGGACAGGGTGGACTGAAGCTTTCTTT
>.|TRBJ2-2|TRBV11-3|many
CASSEIYTGELFF
TGTGCCAGCAGTGAGATCTACACCGGGGAGCTGTTTTTT
>TRBD1|TRBJ1-5|TRBV28|few
CASSLYQGASNQPQHF
TGTGCCAGCAGTTTATACCAGGGGGCAAGCAATCAGCCCCAGCATTTT
>.|TRBJ2-7|TRBV6-2/TRBV6-3|.
CASSLTGEASLEQYF
TGTGCCAGCAGCCTAACAGGGGAGGCTTCCCTCGAGCAGTACTTC
>.|TRBJ2-2|TRBV6-5|.
CASSYGWTGELFF
TGTGCCAGCAGTTATGGATGGACCGGGGAGCTGTTTTTT
>.|TRBJ2-2|TRBV7-2|.
CASSLAGGYTGELFF
TGTGCCAGCAGCTTAGCGGGCGGATACACCGGGGAGCTGTTTTTT
>.|TRBJ2-5|TRBV6-1|.
CASKIGETQYF
TGTGCCAGCAAAATAGGGGAGACCCAGTACTTC
>TRBD2|TRBJ2-5|TRBV6-2/TRBV6-3|.
CASGGTSGKETQYF
TGTGCCAGCGGGGGGACTAGCGGGAAAGAGACCCAGTACTTC
>.|TRBJ1-5|TRBV6-2/TRBV6-3|.
CASSKGVSNQPQHF
TGTGCCAGCAGTAAGGGGGTAAGCAATCAGCCCCAGCATTTT
>.|TRBJ2-5|TRBV11-2|many
CASSFRQTDGAQYF
TGTGCCAGCAGCTTCCGACAGACCGATGGGGCCCAGTACTTC
>.|TRBJ1-5|TRBV12-3/TRBV12-4|many
CASSSWIGGPYSNQPQHF
TGTGCCAGCAGTAGCTGGATTGGGGGCCCTTATAGCAATCAGCCCCAGCATTTT
>.|TRBJ1-1|TRBV6-5|many
CASSYSTGRGAEAFF
TGTGCCAGCAGTTACTCGACCGGGCGGGGGGCTGAAGCTTTCTTT
>.|TRBJ2-7|TRBV10-3|.
CAISGGQDYEQYF
TGTGCCATCAGTGGGGGACAAGACTACGAGCAGTACTTC
>.|TRBJ2-2|TRBV24-1|.
CATSDLLGPFTGELFF
TGTGCCACCAGTGATTTGCTCGGTCCGTTCACCGGGGAGCTGTTTTTT
>.|TRBJ2-7|TRBV4-1|many
CASSPPRSYEQYF
TGCGCCAGCAGCCCGCCAAGGTCCTACGAGCAGTACTTC
>.|TRBJ2-7|TRBV2|.
CASSGDNVRDEQYF
TGTGCCAGCAGTGGAGACAATGTAAGGGACGAGCAGTACTTC
>.|TRBJ2-2|TRBV27|many
CASRTGQRNTGELFF
TGTGCCAGCAGGACAGGACAAAGGAACACCGGGGAGCTGTTTTTT
>.|TRBJ2-5|TRBV7-9|many
CASTQEETQYF
TGTGCCAGCACCCAAGAAGAGACCCAGTACTTC
>.|TRBJ2-2|TRBV6-1|many
CASRHGLAGELFF
TGTGCCAGCAGACACGGCCTGGCCGGGGAGCTGTTTTTT
>.|TRBJ2-5|TRBV19|many
CASSGMRDQERETQYF
TGTGCCAGTAGTGGGATGAGGGATCAGGAGAGGGAGACCCAGTACTTC
>.|TRBJ1-1|TRBV7-2|many
CASSLGTLNTEAFF
TGTGCCAGCAGCTTAGGCACTCTGAACACTGAAGCTTTCTTT
>.|TRBJ2-7|TRBV7-2|many
CASSLAVAGPYEQYF
TGTGCCAGCAGCTTAGCGGTTGCGGGACCCTACGAGCAGTACTTC
>TRBD1|TRBJ1-6|TRBV7-2|many
CASSLDRQGWGSWTLHF
TGTGCCAGCAGCTTAGACCGACAGGGATGGGGGTCTTGGACCCTCCACTTT
>.|TRBJ1-3|TRBV12-3/TRBV12-4|many
CASSPTGHGNTIYF
TGTGCCAGCAGCCCCACAGGGCACGGAAACACCATATATTTT
>TRBD2|TRBJ2-2|TRBV12-3/TRBV12-4|many
CASSGSGRFTGELFF
TGTGCCAGCAGTGGCAGCGGGAGGTTCACCGGGGAGCTGTTTTTT
>TRBD1|TRBJ1-5|TRBV15|.
CATSRDDWTGASNQPQHF
TGTGCCACCAGCAGAGATGACTGGACAGGGGCTAGCAATCAGCCCCAGCATTTT
>.|TRBJ2-2|TRBV6-1|many
CALDRLNTGELFF
TGCGCCTTGGACAGACTGAACACCGGGGAGCTGTTTTTT
>TRBD2|TRBJ2-7|TRBV2|many
CASSVLAGGYEQYF
TGTGCCAGCAGTGTACTAGCGGGAGGGTACGAGCAGTACTTC
>TRBD1|TRBJ1-1|TRBV4-1|many
CASSQGRQGAEAFF
TGCGCCAGCAGCCAGGGGAGACAGGGGGCTGAAGCTTTCTTT
>.|TRBJ2-7|TRBV28|.
CASSLYRSHEQYF
TGTGCCAGCAGTTTATACAGGTCCCACGAGCAGTACTTC
>TRBD1|TRBJ2-5|TRBV12-3/TRBV12-4|few
CASSRGRGQTQYF
TGTGCCAGCAGTAGGGGCAGGGGGCAGACCCAGTACTTC
>.|TRBJ2-5|TRBV7-8|many
CASSLGVGDFETQYF
TGTGCCAGCAGCTTAGGAGTCGGGGATTTTGAGACCCAGTACTTC
>TRBD1|TRBJ2-7|TRBV28|many
CASSYRDRGHEQYF
TGTGCCAGCAGTTACCGGGACAGGGGACACGAGCAGTACTTC
>TRBD1|TRBJ1-1|TRBV28|.
CASSFGTELEAFF
TGTGCCAGCAGCTTTGGGACAGAGCTTGAAGCTTTCTTT
>TRBD2|TRBJ2-7|TRBV20-1|many
CSARDPVTSAFYEQYF
TGCAGTGCTAGAGATCCTGTGACTAGCGCGTTTTACGAGCAGTACTTC
>TRBD2|TRBJ2-7|TRBV6-2/TRBV6-3|many
CASSYIRGRRYEQYF
TGTGCCAGCAGTTATATCCGCGGGAGGCGGTACGAGCAGTACTTC
>.|TRBJ1-5|TRBV6-5|.
CASSYSKGQPQHF
TGTGCCAGCAGTTACTCGAAGGGTCAGCCCCAGCATTTT
>TRBD1|TRBJ1-2|TRBV12-3/TRBV12-4|many
CASSLGTGVSYGYTF
TGTGCCAGCAGTCTAGGGACAGGGGTTTCCTATGGCTACACCTTC